The T cell receptor (beta chain) under discussion was sequenced for a study of breast tumors, draining lymph nodes, adjacent tissues. Study conclusions and caveats: Tumor repertoires ranked between lymph nodes and nontumor tissue in diversity, with V and J gene preferences. Data only fit, rather than demonstrated, lymph node origin of most tumor T cells. Data fit most tumor T cells coming from lymph node, expanding in tumor. Luminal-like breast cancer showed significantly greater tumor-nontumor repertoire similarity than basal-like breast cancer did.

Many counts were recorded for this clonotype. Antigen: not known. TCRdb reprocessed the multiplex PCR reads with MiXCR, giving one entry per CDR3 protein. The sample yields about 140,000 distinct CDR3 sequences, about 33% seen once. Breast cancer patients provided tissue from their axillary draining lymph nodes. Deletions cut 0 bases from V and 4 bases from J, with 4 bases between. The CDR3 spans 13 residues. The V gene's germline CDR1 is SGDLS and CDR2 YYNGEE. The receptor was isolated from a female donor with breast cancer. Some clones in this sample may be carry-over from other donors' samples. The J gene is TRBJ2-2, the V gene TRBV9; the D is unclear. Sequencing used axillary lymph node tissue. The CDR3: CASSVVPTGELFF. CDR3 bases: TGTGCCAGCAGCGTAGTCCCCACCGGGGAGCTGTTTTTT.